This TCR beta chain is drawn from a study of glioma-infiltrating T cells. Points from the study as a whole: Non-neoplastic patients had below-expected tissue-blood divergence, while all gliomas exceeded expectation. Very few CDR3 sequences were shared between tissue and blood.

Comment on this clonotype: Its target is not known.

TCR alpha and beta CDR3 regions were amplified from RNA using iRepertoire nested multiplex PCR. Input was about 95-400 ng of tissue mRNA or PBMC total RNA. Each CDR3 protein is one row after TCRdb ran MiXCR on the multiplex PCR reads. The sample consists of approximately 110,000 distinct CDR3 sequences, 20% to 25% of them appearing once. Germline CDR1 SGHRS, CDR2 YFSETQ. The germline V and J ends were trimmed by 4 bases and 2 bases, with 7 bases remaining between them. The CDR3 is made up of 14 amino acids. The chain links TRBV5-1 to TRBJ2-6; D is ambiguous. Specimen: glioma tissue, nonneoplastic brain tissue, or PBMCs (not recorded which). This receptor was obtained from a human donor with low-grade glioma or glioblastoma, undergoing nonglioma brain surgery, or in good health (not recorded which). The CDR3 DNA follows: TGCGCCAGCAGCCAAGGGACTGGGGCCAACGTCCTGACTTTC. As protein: CASSQGTGANVLTF.